These T cell receptor beta chains were read from a single sample in a study of blood T cell repertoires in COVID-19. Profiled with immunoSEQ multiplex PCR; TCRdb holds only in-frame clones, not every one. Seen here are tens of thousands of clones, 75% to 95% observed once, and the top ten hold approximately 2.5%. Sequencing was done on a sample of peripheral blood. Receptors originate from a man in his 60s with acute or convalescent COVID-19. Both conserved end residues are part of each CDR3. Each record gives: J gene, V gene, D gene, clone size, CDR3 protein, CDR3 DNA. A D gene is named only where the DNA matches it firmly. The listing skips clone size in some rows; elsewhere it reads once, few, many or a size class.

TRBJ2-3,TRBV27,TRBD1,NA,CASSPRGLDTQYF,TGTGCCAGCAGCCCCAGGGGGCTAGATACGCAGTATTTT
TRBJ2-7,TRBV20-1,NA,few,CSAGKGYEQYF,TGCAGTGCTGGGAAGGGGTACGAGCAGTACTTC
TRBJ1-3,TRBV18,NA,NA,CASSPSGSFSGNTIYF,TGTGCCAGCTCACCATCAGGAAGCTTCTCTGGAAACACCATATATTTT
TRBJ2-7,TRBV6-5,NA,once,CASSYDLPEGRYEQYF,TGTGCCAGCAGTTACGACTTGCCGGAGGGTCGCTACGAGCAGTACTTC
TRBJ2-3,TRBV11-3,TRBD2,NA,CASSPGTSGSTDTQYF,TGTGCCAGCAGCCCGGGGACTAGCGGGAGCACAGATACGCAGTATTTT
TRBJ2-2,TRBV7-3,TRBD2,NA,CASSSLLAGTANTGELFF,TGTGCCAGCAGCTCCCTTCTAGCGGGAACCGCGAACACCGGGGAGCTGTTTTTT
TRBJ2-7,TRBV12-3/TRBV12-4,TRBD1,NA,CASSKGQGREQYF,TGTGCCAGCAGCAAGGGACAGGGCAGGGAGCAGTACTTC
TRBJ2-7,TRBV30,NA,NA,CAWSVGPYEQYF,TGTGCCTGGAGTGTTGGGCCCTACGAGCAGTACTTC
TRBJ2-3,TRBV28,TRBD2,NA,CASRDNPGGPDTQYF,TGTGCCAGCAGGGATAATCCGGGAGGGCCAGATACGCAGTATTTT
TRBJ2-3,TRBV9,NA,once,CASAVRGGTADTQYF,TGTGCCAGCGCGGTACGAGGCGGGACTGCAGATACGCAGTATTTT
TRBJ2-7,TRBV12-3/TRBV12-4,NA,NA,CASSLALSYEQYF,TGTGCCAGCAGTTTAGCCCTCTCCTACGAGCAGTACTTC
TRBJ1-1,TRBV5-1,TRBD1,NA,CASSLGQGFGTEAFF,TGCGCCAGCAGCTTGGGACAGGGTTTCGGAACTGAAGCTTTCTTT
TRBJ2-6,TRBV29-1,NA,NA,CSVFIVQAGANVLTF,TGCAGCGTTTTCATAGTCCAGGCTGGGGCCAACGTCCTGACTTTC
TRBJ2-2,TRBV9,NA,NA,CASSVARGSGELFF,TGTGCCAGCAGCGTAGCCAGGGGCAGCGGGGAGCTGTTTTTT
TRBJ2-7,TRBV24-1,NA,NA,CATSSTPFYEQYF,TGTGCCACCTCTTCGACACCGTTCTACGAGCAGTACTTC
TRBJ1-5,TRBV30,NA,NA,CAWSVRAGYQPQHF,TGTGCCTGGAGTGTACGAGCAGGGTATCAGCCCCAGCATTTT
TRBJ1-1,TRBV5-6,NA,once,CASSLGYRTEAFF,TGTGCCAGCAGCTTGGGGTACAGAACTGAAGCTTTCTTT
TRBJ2-5,TRBV10-3,TRBD2,NA,CAISEAGGGETQYF,TGTGCCATCAGTGAAGCGGGAGGAGGAGAGACCCAGTACTTC
TRBJ1-5,TRBV6-5,NA,NA,CASSPNGGLNQPQHF,TGTGCCAGCAGCCCCAATGGGGGCCTCAATCAGCCCCAGCATTTT
TRBJ1-2,TRBV5-4,TRBD1,NA,CASSLTGTGGYTF,TGTGCCAGCAGCCTGACAGGGACAGGTGGCTACACCTTC
TRBJ1-5,TRBV28,NA,NA,CASSSAQAGDQPQHF,TGTGCCAGCAGCTCCGCCCAGGCGGGCGATCAGCCCCAGCATTTT
TRBJ2-1,TRBV14,TRBD2,NA,CASSQEILAGPYNEQFF,TGTGCCAGCAGCCAAGAGATACTAGCGGGACCCTACAATGAGCAGTTCTTC
TRBJ1-3,TRBV9,NA,NA,CASSTSGQNSGNTIYF,TGTGCCAGCAGCACCTCCGGACAGAACTCTGGAAACACCATATATTTT
TRBJ2-1,TRBV29-1,TRBD2,NA,CSVNRLAQNNEQFF,TGCAGCGTGAACAGACTAGCGCAAAACAATGAGCAGTTCTTC
TRBJ2-2,TRBV9,NA,NA,CASSVVPPPTGELFF,TGTGCCAGCAGCGTAGTCCCCCCTCCCACCGGGGAGCTGTTTTTT
TRBJ1-2,TRBV19,NA,NA,CASSIRTAGNYGYTF,TGTGCCAGTAGTATACGAACGGCCGGGAACTATGGCTACACCTTC
TRBJ2-1,TRBV6-5,TRBD2,NA,CATISGRAYNEQFF,TGTGCCACCATTAGCGGGCGCGCCTACAATGAGCAGTTCTTC
TRBJ2-1,TRBV30,TRBD2,NA,CAWSVPGTSSHNEQFF,TGTGCCTGGAGTGTACCCGGGACTAGCTCCCACAATGAGCAGTTCTTC
TRBJ1-1,TRBV28,TRBD1,NA,CASSTQGANTEAFF,TGTGCCAGCAGTACGCAGGGGGCGAACACTGAAGCTTTCTTT
TRBJ2-5,TRBV4-3,TRBD2,NA,CASSQDRAPGLGPETQYF,TGCGCCAGCAGCCAAGATCGTGCCCCGGGACTAGGGCCAGAGACCCAGTACTTC
TRBJ2-1,TRBV28,NA,NA,CASRPDGRGYNEQFF,TGTGCCAGCAGACCAGACGGTCGCGGTTACAATGAGCAGTTCTTC
TRBJ2-1,TRBV14,NA,NA,CASSQPEGPHYNEQFF,TGTGCCAGCAGCCAACCGGAGGGCCCCCACTACAATGAGCAGTTCTTC
TRBJ2-7,TRBV19,NA,NA,CATSPRGNEQYF,TGTGCCACCTCCCCCCGGGGAAACGAGCAGTACTTC
TRBJ1-3,TRBV13,TRBD1,NA,CASSLERVGQGSSGNTIYF,TGTGCCAGCAGCTTAGAGCGCGTGGGACAGGGGAGCTCTGGAAACACCATATATTTT
TRBJ1-2,TRBV6-1,TRBD1,NA,CASSVMTGNQEGGYTF,TGTGCCAGCAGTGTTATGACAGGGAACCAGGAGGGCGGCTACACCTTC
TRBJ1-2,TRBV29-1,NA,NA,CSVKAGVGYTF,TGCAGCGTGAAGGCCGGGGTTGGTTACACCTTC
TRBJ1-5,TRBV5-5,NA,NA,CASSLLTGGDQPQHF,TGTGCCAGCAGCTTGTTGACAGGTGGTGATCAGCCCCAGCATTTT
TRBJ1-5,TRBV28,TRBD1,NA,CASSEGDRGRGQPQHF,TGTGCCAGCAGTGAAGGGGACAGGGGAAGGGGTCAGCCCCAGCATTTT
TRBJ2-2,TRBV5-6,NA,NA,CASSLDGNTGELFF,TGTGCCAGCAGCTTGGACGGGAACACCGGGGAGCTGTTTTTT
TRBJ2-2,TRBV2,TRBD2,once,CASMGGRRGTGELFF,TGTGCCAGCATGGGAGGGCGGCGGGGCACCGGGGAGCTGTTTTTT
TRBJ2-5,TRBV19,TRBD2,NA,CASSMRLAGGGEETQYF,TGTGCCAGTAGTATGCGGCTAGCGGGAGGAGGGGAAGAGACCCAGTACTTC
TRBJ2-1,TRBV2,NA,NA,CASSNQGGPYNEQFF,TGTGCCAGCAGTAATCAGGGTGGTCCGTACAATGAGCAGTTCTTC
TRBJ2-1,TRBV19,TRBD2,NA,CASSTLAGGTNNEQFF,TGTGCCAGTAGTACCCTAGCGGGAGGGACCAACAATGAGCAGTTCTTC
TRBJ2-3,TRBV10-3,TRBD2,NA,CAIRRERDTDTQYF,TGTGCCATCAGGAGGGAGCGGGACACAGATACGCAGTATTTT
TRBJ1-1,TRBV3-1/TRBV3-2,NA,few,CASIAPGTEAFF,TGTGCCAGCATCGCCCCGGGAACTGAAGCTTTCTTT
TRBJ2-1,TRBV9,TRBD2,once,CASSTGLAEINEQFF,TGTGCCAGCAGCACAGGACTAGCGGAGATCAATGAGCAGTTCTTC
TRBJ2-1,TRBV7-8,TRBD2,NA,CASSLLAGGPNEQFF,TGTGCCAGCAGCTTACTAGCGGGAGGGCCCAATGAGCAGTTCTTC
TRBJ2-5,TRBV29-1,NA,NA,CSARRGGVEETQYF,TGCAGCGCCCGAAGGGGGGGTGTTGAAGAGACCCAGTACTTC
TRBJ1-2,TRBV4-2,NA,NA,CASRPREDPNYGYTF,TGTGCCAGCAGGCCGAGGGAGGACCCTAACTATGGCTACACCTTC
TRBJ1-1,TRBV9,TRBD1,NA,CASSVYGTGNTEAFF,TGTGCCAGCAGCGTATATGGGACAGGGAACACTGAAGCTTTCTTT
TRBJ2-7,TRBV9,NA,NA,CASSPHYGAAGEQYF,TGTGCCAGCAGCCCCCACTATGGGGCCGCCGGGGAGCAGTACTTC
TRBJ2-1,TRBV11-2,TRBD1,NA,CASSLAGRGYNEQFF,TGTGCCAGCAGCTTAGCGGGCAGGGGGTACAATGAGCAGTTCTTC
TRBJ1-5,TRBV28,NA,NA,CASSPPSGGRRNQPQHF,TGTGCCAGCAGTCCCCCCTCCGGGGGGCGCCGGAATCAGCCCCAGCATTTT